This TCR beta chain was recovered during a study of blood T cell repertoires in COVID-19. Study background: T cells, B-cell-depleted T cells, or PBMCs supplied cDNA or gDNA.

CDR3 size: 16 residues. The V end lost 10 bases, the J end lost 4 bases, and 25 bases lay between the germline ends. Germline lookup yields CDR1 LNHDA and CDR2 SQIVND (reference sequence). In the original processing: Reference gene primer amplification in the assay estimated nucleated cell counts. Some clones are missing from TCRdb's copy, which holds only in-frame ones; the method was immunoSEQ multiplex PCR. For V, J and clone size, that table is used; D and trimming come from the DNA. The sample carries 210,000 or so clones, 87% recorded once. The V gene is TRBV19, the J gene TRBJ1-1; possibly TRBD1 for D (5 bases). Sample: peripheral blood. This receptor was identified in a woman between 18 and 30 years old who had recovered from COVID-19. CDR3 sequence (DNA): TGTGCCATAAGATGGCACGTGTGGGGCGACGGCACTGAAGCTTTCTTT. It yields the protein CAIRWHVWGDGTEAFF.